These 30 T cell receptor beta chains were all obtained from the same sample, sequenced in a study of cytomegalovirus exposure and HLA in healthy donors. In the PCR, 60 Vbeta and 13 Jbeta primers were used. The data were produced by immunoSEQ multiplex PCR, yet TCRdb's version contains in-frame clones alone and is incomplete. This table has 150,000 to 200,000 clones, roughly 73% appearing once. Specimen: PBMCs. Receptors originate from a man younger than 35 in good health and CMV-seropositive.

The CDR3: CASSFYGTGSHYEQYF. The CDR3 DNA reads as TGTGCCAGCAGCTTTTACGGGACAGGGAGTCACTACGAGCAGTACTTC. This chain joins TRBV5-6 and TRBJ2-7; the match to TRBD1 covers 9 bases. V shed 2 bases, J shed 3 bases, and the junction held 9 bases outside the gene matches. Germline V CDR1 and CDR2: SGHDT, YYEEEE. CDR3 length equals 16 residues.

The chain links TRBV5-1 to TRBJ1-3, with D uncertain. There are 13 residues in the CDR3. Trimming shortened V by 5 bases and J by 4 bases, and 10 bases separated the two germline ends. Germline assignment: CDR1 SGHRS and CDR2 YFSETQ. DNA of the CDR3: TGCGCCAGCAGTTTCAACACGGGAAACACCATATATTTT. Protein: CASSFNTGNTIYF.

This clone was detected a few times. The V call is TRBV6-4, the J call TRBJ1-1; 9 bases are shared with TRBD1. This CDR3 has 13 amino acids. V was pared by 5 bases and J by 8 bases, with 6 bases of the junction left unmatched. The germline gives CDR1 MRHNA, CDR2 SNTAGT. The chain's CDR3 is CASSKDRGGEAFF. CDR3 DNA: TGTGCCAGCAGTAAGGACAGGGGAGGGGAAGCTTTCTTT.

This clone was detected only once. The genes are TRBV6-1 and TRBJ1-2; 7 bases map to TRBD1. V was pared by 1 base and J by 4 bases, with 6 bases of the junction left unmatched. CDR3 length: 15 residues. Per germline, CDR1 MNHNS and CDR2 SASEGT. CDR3 sequence (DNA): TGTGCCAGCAGTGAAGTGGGGACAGTTGGCTATGGCTACACCTTC. Translation: CASSEVGTVGYGYTF.

CDR3 amino acids: CASRMRREGLVNKQFF. CDR3 in DNA: TGTGCCAGCAGGATGCGGCGGGAGGGCCTCGTGAATAAACAGTTCTTC. The V and J genes are TRBV7-9 and TRBJ2-1, with 9 bases aligning to TRBD2. The V gene end was trimmed by 6 bases and the J gene end by 13 bases; junction bases not matched to a gene: 19. Germline assignment: CDR1 SEHNR and CDR2 FQNEAQ (reference sequence). This CDR3 has 16 amino acids.

This clone showed up just a few times. This rearrangement joins TRBV10-3 to TRBJ2-1, with 8 bases that match TRBD2. V lost 0 bases and J lost 8; bases outside the gene matches: 9. The length of the CDR3 is 16 residues. From germline, CDR1 is ENHRY and CDR2 SYGVKD. The CDR3 DNA reads TGTGCCATCAGTGAGTCGTTTAGCGGGATGTGGGATGAGCAGTTCTTC. Amino acids: CAISESFSGMWDEQFF.

As regards this clone: In the same sample, other DNA sequences code for this CDR3. This chain links TRBV2 with TRBJ1-1; D is possibly TRBD1 (5 bases). The V end lost 7 bases, the J end lost 0 bases, and 18 bases lay between the germline ends. Germline V gives CDR1 SNHLY, CDR2 FYNNEI. The CDR3 spans 16 residues. CDR3 in amino acids: CASMEKGFRMNTEAFF. For the CDR3, the DNA is TGTGCCAGCATGGAGAAGGGGTTTCGGATGAACACTGAAGCTTTCTTT.

The J gene is TRBJ1-5, the V gene TRBV18, with D tentatively TRBD1 (6 bases). Germline V gives CDR1 KGHSH, CDR2 LQKENI. This CDR3 contains 13 residues. V was clipped by 2 bases and J by 7 bases, with 9 bases between them. The CDR3 is CASSPSGEQPQHF. DNA of the CDR3: TGTGCCAGCTCACCATCAGGGGAGCAGCCCCAGCATTTT.

The chain combines TRBV2 with TRBJ2-7, with 12 bases lining up with TRBD2. CDR1 and CDR2 from the germline V gene are SNHLY and FYNNEI. The CDR3 is 14 amino acids. The ends lost 7 bases at V and 5 bases at J; junction bases unmatched: 6. The CDR3 is CASNLAGGGDEQYF. DNA of the CDR3: TGTGCCAGCAACCTAGCGGGAGGGGGTGACGAGCAGTACTTC.

The chain couples TRBV5-1 to TRBJ1-4, with D possibly matching TRBD1 (5 bases). CDR1 and CDR2 from the germline V gene are SGHRS and YFSETQ. CDR3 length: 13 residues. V was cut by 4 bases and J by 6 bases, with 10 bases left in between. Here the CDR3 DNA reads TGCGCCAGCAGCGAGGGACTGGATGAAAAACTGTTTTTT. Amino acids: CASSEGLDEKLFF.

V usage is TRBV7-6 and J usage is TRBJ2-1; D perhaps matches TRBD2 (6 bases). Trimming stripped 4 bases from V and 8 bases from J, with 15 bases between. This CDR3 has 14 residues. The V gene's germline CDR1 is SGHVS and CDR2 FNYEAQ. The chain's CDR3 is CASSSGPGGDEQFF. CDR3 DNA sequence: TGTGCCAGCAGCTCCGGCCCTGGCGGGGATGAGCAGTTCTTC.

The chain joins TRBV11-2 to TRBJ2-7; D gene unclear. The germline V and J ends were trimmed by 0 bases and 4 bases, with 4 bases remaining between them. Per germline, CDR1 SGHAT and CDR2 FQNNGV. The CDR3 runs to 12 residues. Here the CDR3 DNA reads TGTGCCAGCAGCTTAGATCCATACGAGCAGTACTTC. The encoded protein is CASSLDPYEQYF. Together with reference TRBV11-2 and TRBJ2-7, the CDR3 gives the full variable domain: EAGVAQSPRYKIIEKRQSVAFWCNPISGHATLYWYQQILGQGPKLLIQFQNNGVVDDSQLPKDRFSAERLKGVDSTLKIQPAKLEDSAVYLCASSLDPYEQYFGPGTRLTVT.

The rearrangement joins TRBV29-1 to TRBJ2-5; 9 bases are shared with TRBD1. J was trimmed by 3 bases and V by 7 bases; bases with no gene match: 9. The CDR3 spans 14 residues. CDR1 and CDR2 (germline): SQVTM, ANQGSEA. The CDR3 loop reads CSAAGTGLEETQYF. In DNA form, the CDR3 reads TGCAGCGCAGCCGGGACAGGGCTTGAAGAGACCCAGTACTTC. Full variable domain (rest looked up from reference TRBV29-1 and TRBJ2-5): SAVISQKPSRDICQRGTSLTIQCQVDSQVTMMFWYRQQPGQSLTLIATANQGSEATYESGFVIDKFPISRPNLTFSTLTVSNMSPEDSSIYLCSAAGTGLEETQYFGPGTRLLVL.

The rearrangement uses TRBV2 and TRBJ1-5; 7 bases fit TRBD1. Germline loops: CDR1 SNHLY, CDR2 FYNNEI. The V segment lost 0 bases and the J segment 1 base; nucleotides outside the gene matches: 6. This CDR3 region has 17 residues. As DNA, the CDR3 is TGTGCCAGCAGTGAAGCGCAGGGGGGCGAAAGCAATCAGCCCCAGCATTTT. Translating gives CASSEAQGGESNQPQHF.

The rearrangement uses TRBV6-5 and TRBJ2-1; 8 positions match TRBD2. The V segment lost 7 bases and the J segment 0 bases; nucleotides outside the gene matches: 5. Germline CDR1 reads MNHEY; CDR2 reads SVGAGI. The CDR3 totals 15 residues. The CDR3 reads CASMKRGYSYNEQFF. The CDR3 DNA follows: TGTGCCAGCATGAAGCGGGGGTACTCCTACAATGAGCAGTTCTTC.

The chain links TRBV28 to TRBJ1-1, with D uncertain. This CDR3 contains 16 residues. Trimming pared 4 bases from V and 1 base from J, leaving 16 bases between. Germline V gene sequence: CDR1 MDHEN, CDR2 SYDVKM. The CDR3 sequence: CASSSREGRSNTEAFF. The CDR3 DNA sequence: TGTGCCAGCAGTTCCCGGGAGGGCAGGTCGAACACTGAAGCTTTCTTT.

The chain uses TRBV10-3 and TRBJ2-7; no firm D call. V lost 0 bases to trimming and J lost 1 base, with 4 bases between them. The length of the CDR3 is 13 residues. The germline gives CDR1 ENHRY, CDR2 SYGVKD. CDR3 loop: CAISESSSYEQYF. In DNA, the CDR3 is TGTGCCATCAGTGAGTCTAGTTCCTACGAGCAGTACTTC.

The chain couples TRBV6-5 to TRBJ1-1; D is undetermined. The CDR3 loop spans 14 amino acids. CDR1 and CDR2 from the germline V gene are MNHEY and SVGAGI. Trimming took 7 bases from V and 1 from J, leaving 13 bases between them. CDR3 sequence: CASTSMGANTEAFF. The CDR3 DNA sequence: TGTGCCAGCACCTCCATGGGAGCGAACACTGAAGCTTTCTTT.

The CDR3 loop reads CASSYLNIGGLGGYTF. DNA of the CDR3: TGTGCCAGCAGTTATCTTAATATAGGGGGTCTGGGGGGCTACACCTTC. This chain joins TRBV27 and TRBJ1-2, with D tentatively TRBD1 (6 bases). This CDR3 contains 16 residues. Germline values: CDR1 MNHEY, CDR2 SMNVEV (reference sequence). V lost 4 bases, J lost 8 bases, and 23 bases lay in between.

V is TRBV7-2 and J is TRBJ2-7, with 11 bases matching TRBD2. Losses at the gene ends were 5 bases for V and 4 bases for J; bases not matched to a gene: 7. This CDR3 is built from 15 residues. Per the germline V gene, CDR1 is SGHTA and CDR2 is FQGNSA. CDR3 DNA sequence: TGTGCCAGCAGCGTCACTAGCGGGGGATCTTACGAGCAGTACTTC. This encodes CASSVTSGGSYEQYF.

This chain uses TRBV27 with TRBJ1-2; no clear D gene. Per the germline V gene, CDR1 is MNHEY and CDR2 is SMNVEV (reference sequence). The ends were cut back, 1 base at V and 5 bases at J, with 14 bases in the middle. CDR3 length: 15 amino acids. This chain's CDR3 is CASSLFRGGTYGYTF. CDR3 in DNA: TGTGCCAGCAGTTTATTTCGGGGAGGAACTTATGGCTACACCTTC.

The chain recombines TRBV6-5 with TRBJ1-2, with TRBD1 matching over 7 bases. This CDR3 comprises 16 residues. Germline V CDR1 and CDR2: MNHEY, SVGAGI. V gave up 3 bases and J gave up 13 bases; unmatched junction bases: 20. CDR3 in amino acids: CASSYKPPNKGGARTF. The CDR3 nucleotides read TGTGCCAGCAGTTATAAACCGCCTAATAAAGGGGGCGCGCGCACCTTC.

CDR3 region: CASSQDGTSGSYEQYF. In nucleotides, the CDR3 is TGTGCCAGCAGCCAAGACGGGACTAGCGGGAGTTACGAGCAGTACTTC. This rearrangement joins TRBV14 to TRBJ2-7; TRBD2 aligns across 14 bases. Per the germline V gene, CDR1 is SGHDN and CDR2 is FVKESK. The ends lost 0 bases at V and 4 bases at J; junction bases unmatched: 2. The CDR3 is 16 residues long.

This clone was seen just once. The rearrangement joins TRBV28 to TRBJ1-1, with D possibly matching TRBD1 (6 bases). Germline CDR1 and CDR2: MDHEN and SYDVKM. Trimming took 4 bases from V and 1 from J, leaving 13 bases between them. The CDR3 is 15 residues long. The CDR3 DNA is TGTGCCAGCAGTTCTCCCAAGACAGGGAACACTGAAGCTTTCTTT. This sequence encodes CASSSPKTGNTEAFF.

The chain joins TRBV5-3 to TRBJ1-5; the D is unclear. TRBV5-3 is an open reading frame, and its role is uncertain. V was trimmed by 1 base and J by 2 bases, leaving 10 bases between them. This CDR3 is built from 15 residues. CDR3 sequence: CARSLQPGRNQPQHF. CDR3 DNA: TGTGCCAGAAGCTTGCAACCGGGTCGCAATCAGCCCCAGCATTTT.

V usage is TRBV6-1 and J usage is TRBJ2-3; D is perhaps TRBD1 (5 bases). The germline V and J ends were trimmed by 6 bases and 2 bases, with 12 bases remaining between them. This CDR3 is built from 14 residues. Germline assignment: CDR1 MNHNS and CDR2 SASEGT. CDR3 in DNA: TGTGCCAGCAGGGAGACAGTAATCACAGATACGCAGTATTTT. It codes for CASRETVITDTQYF.

This clone was seen only once. The rearrangement joins TRBV28 to TRBJ1-5, with no clear D. Germline values: CDR1 MDHEN, CDR2 SYDVKM. Trimming shortened V by 5 bases and J by 0 bases, and 14 bases separated the two germline ends. The CDR3 consists of 16 residues. The CDR3 region is CASSLSPSYSNQPQHF. The DNA of the CDR3 is TGTGCCAGCAGTCTTAGCCCCAGTTATAGCAATCAGCCCCAGCATTTT.

This clone was detected only once. The chain is built from TRBV2 and TRBJ2-7; no definite D call. V lost 6 bases to trimming and J lost 0 bases, with 6 bases between them. Germline assignment: CDR1 SNHLY and CDR2 FYNNEI. The CDR3 contains 12 residues. CDR3 in DNA: TGTGCCAGCAGCTGGAGCTCCTACGAGCAGTACTTC. Protein: CASSWSSYEQYF.

V is TRBV27 and J is TRBJ1-3, with TRBD1 matching over 9 bases. With 4 bases clipped from V and 2 bases from J, the junction kept 3 bases outside the gene matches. CDR1 and CDR2 (germline): MNHEY, SMNVEV (reference sequence). CDR3 size: 15 residues. CDR3 DNA: TGTGCCAGCAGTTGGGACAGGGCTGCTGGAAACACCATATATTTT. Translated: CASSWDRAAGNTIYF.

In its sample, this clone was seen once. The V and J genes are TRBV14 and TRBJ1-6, with D maybe TRBD1 (6 bases). The germline V gene has CDR1 SGHDN and CDR2 FVKESK. The V end lost 4 bases, the J end lost 9 bases, and 19 bases lay between the germline ends. This CDR3 spans 16 amino acids. This CDR3 reads CASSLRQDRFGSPLHF. The CDR3 region has the DNA TGTGCCAGCAGCCTCCGACAGGACCGGTTTGGTTCACCCCTCCACTTT.